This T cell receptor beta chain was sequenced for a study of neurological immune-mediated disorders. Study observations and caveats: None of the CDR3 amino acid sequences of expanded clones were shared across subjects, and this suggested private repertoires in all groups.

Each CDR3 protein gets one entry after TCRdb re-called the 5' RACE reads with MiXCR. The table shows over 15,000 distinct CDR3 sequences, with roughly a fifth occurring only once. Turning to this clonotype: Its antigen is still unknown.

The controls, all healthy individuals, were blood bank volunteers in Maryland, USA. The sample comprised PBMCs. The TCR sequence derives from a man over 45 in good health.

DNA of the CDR3: TGTGCCAGCAGCCTCCATTATAGCGGGAGATTCTACGAGCAGTACTTC. Its translation is CASSLHYSGRFYEQYF. The gene calls are TRBV28 and TRBJ2-5, with 9 bases identical to TRBD2. The assigned J gene may be wrong: the sequence end matches TRBJ2-7 better. CDR1 and CDR2 (germline): MDHEN, SYDVKM. This CDR3 comprises 16 residues.